These 10 T cell receptor beta chains share one sample of origin, sequenced in a study of human T cells and chemical hapten exposure. Time point: patch test 3, about 24 weeks after DPC sensitization. Specified treatment: therapeutic diphenylcyclopropenone sensitization with weekly scalp DPC. TCRdb itself ran the RACE reads through MiXCR, one entry per CDR3 protein. Of some 170,000 distinct CDR3 sequences in the sample, around a quarter were seen once. This specimen was whole blood, taken in connection with sensitization to the hapten diphenylcyclopropenone (DPC). The receptors were sampled from a woman aged 18-29 years with alopecia areata. Some clones in this sample may be carry-over from other donors' samples.

This clonotype was counted a few times. The gene calls are TRBV4-3 and TRBJ2-7; TRBD1 matches 10 bases. Per the germline V gene, CDR1 is LGHNA and CDR2 is YSLEER. V lost 3 bases and J lost 5; bases outside the gene matches: 4. The CDR3 consists of 14 residues. For the CDR3, the DNA is TGCGCCAGCAGCCATAGGGGACAGGGGAACGAGCAGTACTTC. The encoded protein is CASSHRGQGNEQYF.

The chain combines TRBV10-3 with TRBJ1-6; 8 bases line up with TRBD1. The CDR3 contains 15 residues. Losses at the gene ends were 3 bases for V and 3 bases for J; bases not matched to a gene: 1. Germline CDR1 reads ENHRY; CDR2 reads SYGVKD. The CDR3 DNA sequence: TGTGCCATCAGTGATGGACAGGGCTATAATTCACCCCTCCACTTT. Translation: CAISDGQGYNSPLHF.

This clonotype came up many times. The genes are TRBV6-2 or TRBV6-3 and TRBJ2-5; TRBD2 aligns across 8 bases. The V segment lost 9 bases and the J segment 1 base; nucleotides outside the gene matches: 13. The germline V gene encodes CDR1 MNHEY and CDR2 SVGEGT. The CDR3 is 16 residues long. CDR3 DNA: TGTGCCAGTCATCCAGCGGGGGCCCGGACCCAAGAGACCCAGTACTTC. It yields the protein CASHPAGARTQETQYF.

This clonotype was found a few times. The V and J genes are TRBV4-1 and TRBJ2-7; D gene uncertain. Germline CDR1 reads MGHRA; CDR2 reads YSYEKL. V was shortened by 3 bases and J by 7 bases, with 7 bases between the two germline ends. CDR3 size: 11 residues. The CDR3, as DNA: TGCGCCAGCAGCCACCTCTCAGAGCAGTACTTC. Translated, it gives CASSHLSEQYF.

This clonotype occurred a few times. The chain is built from TRBV12-3 or TRBV12-4 and TRBJ2-4; D perhaps matches TRBD2 (5 bases). The CDR3 spans 13 residues. Trimming left V 2 bases short and J 6 bases short, with 8 bases between. CDR3 in amino acids: CASSLRGINIQYF. The CDR3 DNA reads TGTGCCAGCAGTTTAAGAGGGATAAACATTCAGTACTTC.

This chain joins TRBV7-6 and TRBJ2-2; D remains unclear. The CDR3 consists of 14 residues. The V end was cut by 5 bases, the J end by 5 bases, with 12 bases between. Germline CDR1 SGHVS, CDR2 FNYEAQ. DNA for the CDR3: TGTGCCAGCAGCGAGACGGCGGTAACCGGGGAGCTGTTTTTT. Translation: CASSETAVTGELFF.

This clonotype has just one count. The genes are TRBV29-1 and TRBJ2-1, with D maybe TRBD1 (6 bases). V was shortened by 8 bases and J by 5 bases, with 13 bases between the two germline ends. The CDR3 extends over 12 amino acids. The germline V gene has CDR1 SQVTM and CDR2 ANQGSEA. This CDR3 is CSMVQGNNEQFF. Here the CDR3 DNA reads TGCAGCATGGTGCAGGGGAACAATGAGCAGTTCTTC.

J is TRBJ2-2 and V is TRBV6-6; 9 bases are shared with TRBD2. CDR3 size: 18 residues. Germline V lookup: CDR1 MNHNY, CDR2 SVGAGI (reference sequence). V trimming: 6 bases; J trimming: 5 bases; junction bases outside the gene matches: 16. CDR3 bases: TGTGCCAGCAGCCCCCGTGCCCCGGGACTAGCAACGACCGGGGAGCTGTTTTTT. Its translation is CASSPRAPGLATTGELFF.

V and J are TRBV11-1 and TRBJ2-2; 9 nucleotides align to TRBD1. V trimming: 7 bases; J trimming: 8 bases; junction bases outside the gene matches: 11. CDR1 and CDR2 (germline): SGHAT, FQDESV (reference sequence). This CDR3 comprises 15 residues. DNA of the CDR3: TGTGCCAGCACCCCACCGGACAGGGGTAGTGGGGAGCTGTTTTTT. This sequence encodes CASTPPDRGSGELFF.

This clonotype was picked up a small number of times. The V gene is TRBV20-1, the J gene TRBJ2-3; D call uncertain. Per the germline V gene, CDR1 is DFQATT and CDR2 is SNEGSKA (reference sequence). This CDR3 comprises 13 residues. Trimming took off 4 bases at V and 3 bases at J, with 11 bases between the two ends. The CDR3 region is CSATPSSTDTQYF. CDR3 DNA: TGCAGTGCTACCCCCTCCTCAACAGATACGCAGTATTTT.